Below are 25 T cell receptor beta chains sequenced from a single sample in a study of blood T cell repertoires in COVID-19. Libraries were prepared by immunoSEQ multiplex PCR; TCRdb keeps only in-frame clonotypes and omits some of them. The sample yields about 75,000 clones, approximately 90% seen once. Sequenced sample: peripheral blood. The receptors derive from a human donor in a cohort sampled during active COVID-19.

This rearrangement joins TRBV24-1 to TRBJ2-1; TRBD2 might be the D (5 bases). This CDR3 spans 16 amino acids. The germline V gene has CDR1 KGHDR and CDR2 SFDVKD. Trimming stripped 4 bases from V and 6 bases from J, with 18 bases between. The chain's CDR3 is CATSDPDPREGNEQFF. The CDR3 nucleotides are TGTGCCACCAGTGACCCGGACCCCCGGGAAGGCAATGAGCAGTTCTTC.

Details on this clone: The sample has other DNA sequences that encode this CDR3 too. In DNA, the CDR3 is TGTGCCAGCAGCCAAGTGGGCGGGACAGATACGCAGTATTTT. As protein: CASSQVGGTDTQYF. The rearrangement links TRBV3-1 (or the pseudogene TRBV3-2) to TRBJ2-3; D may be TRBD2 (5 bases). The CDR3 length is 14 residues. Trimming left V 1 base short and J 3 bases short, with 8 bases between. Germline values: CDR1 LGHDT, CDR2 YNNKEL (reference sequence).

The chain is built from TRBV11-2 and TRBJ2-1, with D unresolved. Deletions cut 4 bases from V and 10 bases from J, with 11 bases between. This CDR3 has 12 amino acids. CDR1 SGHAT and CDR2 FQNNGV come from the germline V gene. The chain's CDR3 is CASSSLEGEQFF. CDR3 coding DNA: TGTGCCAGCAGCTCCCTAGAAGGAGAGCAGTTCTTC.

The chain joins TRBV4-1 to TRBJ1-1, with D perhaps TRBD1 (5 bases). Trimming removed 2 bases from V and 8 bases from J, with 15 bases in between. The CDR3 extends over 14 amino acids. CDR1 is MGHRA, CDR2 YSYEKL, per germline. Written as DNA, the CDR3 is TGCGCCAGCAGCCAACTCCCTGCGGGGGAAGAAGCTTTCTTT. This translates into CASSQLPAGEEAFF.

This chain joins TRBV5-1 and TRBJ2-2, with D tentatively TRBD1 (5 bases). CDR1 is SGHRS, CDR2 YFSETQ, per germline. The CDR3 covers 15 residues. V dropped 2 bases and J dropped 6 bases, with 14 bases sitting between them. The CDR3 bases are TGCGCCAGCAGCTTAGGCAGGGCCCTCGCCGGGGAGCTGTTTTTT. This gives the protein CASSLGRALAGELFF.

V is TRBV11-1 and J is TRBJ2-2; D is unclear. Germline-derived CDR1 and CDR2 are SGHAT and FQDESV (reference sequence). V gave up 5 bases and J gave up 6 bases, with 10 bases separating them. This CDR3 comprises 13 residues. The CDR3: CASSRDFAGELFF. CDR3 sequence (DNA): TGTGCCAGCAGCCGAGACTTTGCCGGGGAGCTGTTTTTT.

The V gene is TRBV19, the J gene TRBJ2-7, with 13 nucleotides matching TRBD2. V gave up 2 bases and J gave up 3 bases; unmatched junction bases: 7. The germline gives CDR1 LNHDA, CDR2 SQIVND (reference sequence). This CDR3 is built from 17 residues. The CDR3 sequence: CASSITAGTSGVYEQYF. CDR3 coding DNA: TGTGCCAGTAGTATAACCGCGGGGACTAGCGGGGTCTACGAGCAGTACTTC.

With respect to this clone: At one end the junction does not follow the germline gene, possibly because of a read error. The V call is TRBV7-2, the J call TRBJ2-7; tentative D call: TRBD2 (5 bases). In germline, CDR1 is SGHTA, CDR2 FQGNSA. The CDR3 is made up of 14 amino acids. This CDR3 reads CASSLAASSHEQYF. The CDR3 DNA follows: TGTGCCAGCAGCTTAGCCGCTAGCTCCCACGAGCAGTACTTC.

This chain uses TRBV19 with TRBJ1-2; D is uncertain. Germline values: CDR1 LNHDA, CDR2 SQIVND (reference sequence). Trimming took 3 bases from V and 0 from J, leaving 14 bases between them. This CDR3 region has 16 residues. The CDR3 region has the DNA TGTGCCAGTAGTATCAAGTTCGGGGTCCCTAACTATGGCTACACCTTC. It codes for CASSIKFGVPNYGYTF.

V and J are TRBV6-2 or TRBV6-3 and TRBJ1-5, with no clear D. The CDR3 extends over 14 amino acids. The V gene's germline CDR1 is MNHEY and CDR2 SVGEGT. V was trimmed by 2 bases and J by 0 bases, leaving 5 bases between them. Here the CDR3 reads CASSYEFSNQPQHF. For the CDR3, the DNA is TGTGCCAGCAGTTACGAGTTTAGCAATCAGCCCCAGCATTTT.

The chain has TRBV30 and TRBJ1-4; 7 positions agree with TRBD1. Germline-derived CDR1 and CDR2 are GTSNPN and SVGIG (reference sequence). The CDR3 length is 17 residues. Trimming at V came to 4 bases and at J to 4 bases, leaving 15 bases not matched to a gene. The CDR3 nucleotides read TGTGCCTGGACACAGGGGCCCCGGCGTTGGGGTAATGAAAAACTGTTTTTT. Translated, it gives CAWTQGPRRWGNEKLFF.

J is TRBJ2-3 and V is TRBV11-3; perhaps TRBD1 as D (5 bases). CDR1 is SGHNT, CDR2 YENEEA, per germline. The CDR3 covers 14 residues. With 2 bases removed from V and 3 bases from J, the gap between germline ends came to 9 bases. This CDR3 reads CASSLQGETDTQYF. Written as DNA, the CDR3 is TGTGCCAGCAGCTTACAGGGTGAGACAGATACGCAGTATTTT.

The chain carries TRBV6-5 and TRBJ1-1; D is possibly TRBD1 (5 bases). V lost 4 bases, J lost 4 bases, and 19 bases lay in between. This CDR3 region has 16 residues. Germline CDR1 and CDR2: MNHEY and SVGAGI. The CDR3 bases are TGTGCCAGCAGTTCACCCCTGGGGCGCGGGGGCACTGAAGCTTTCTTT. Protein: CASSSPLGRGGTEAFF.

The V and J genes are TRBV7-3 and TRBJ2-3; D is possibly TRBD1 (6 bases). Germline V gene sequence: CDR1 SGHTA, CDR2 FQGTGA. Trimming pared 5 bases from V and 0 bases from J, leaving 9 bases between. The CDR3 is 14 amino acids. CDR3: CASSTGFSTDTQYF. The CDR3 DNA is TGTGCCAGCAGCACAGGGTTTAGCACAGATACGCAGTATTTT.

The chain's CDR3 is CASTMTSLPYEQYF. The CDR3 region has the DNA TGTGCCAGCACTATGACTAGCTTACCCTACGAGCAGTACTTC. This chain uses TRBV6-6 with TRBJ2-7; 7 bases fit TRBD2. This CDR3 has 14 amino acids. CDR1 is MNHNY and CDR2 is SVGAGI in the germline V gene (reference sequence). The trim removed 7 bases at V and 2 bases at J, leaving 8 bases unmatched.

The V call is TRBV6-5, the J call TRBJ1-3; a possible D gene is TRBD1 (6 bases). Trimming left V 6 bases short and J 0 bases short, with 12 bases between. The CDR3 is 15 amino acids. Germline CDR1 and CDR2: MNHEY and SVGAGI. The CDR3: CASRLGGGSGNTIYF. The CDR3 bases are TGTGCCAGCAGGTTGGGAGGGGGCTCTGGAAACACCATATATTTT.

The chain carries TRBV6-5 and TRBJ2-1; TRBD1 aligns across 7 bases. Germline V gene lookup returns CDR1 MNHEY and CDR2 SVGAGI. CDR3 length: 15 residues. V shed 6 bases and J 3 bases; nucleotides not matched to a gene: 8. The CDR3 reads CASRPGQTYYNEQFF. The DNA of the CDR3 is TGTGCCAGCAGACCGGGACAGACTTACTACAATGAGCAGTTCTTC.

The CDR3 loop reads CAWGYRGSAGYTF. The CDR3 region has the DNA TGTGCCTGGGGCTACAGGGGGAGCGCTGGCTACACCTTC. The chain links TRBV30 to TRBJ1-2; TRBD1 matches at 8 bases. CDR1 is GTSNPN and CDR2 is SVGIG in the germline V gene (reference sequence). V shed 5 bases, J shed 7 bases, and the junction held 9 bases outside the gene matches. The CDR3 consists of 13 residues.

This clone was seen just once. J is TRBJ2-3 and V is TRBV5-1, with 7 bases matching TRBD1. J was trimmed by 1 base and V by 1 base; bases with no gene match: 3. Germline V gene data show CDR1 as SGHRS and CDR2 as YFSETQ. The CDR3 consists of 15 residues. CDR3 sequence (DNA): TGCGCCAGCAGCTTGAGAACAGGGGGCACAGATACGCAGTATTTT. It codes for CASSLRTGGTDTQYF.

This clone was found once. The rearrangement links TRBV5-5 to TRBJ1-3, with 8 bases matching TRBD1. CDR3 length equals 15 residues. CDR1 and CDR2 from the germline V gene are SGHKS and YYEKEE (reference sequence). V was pared by 4 bases and J by 4 bases, with 7 bases of the junction left unmatched. CDR3 region: CASSRTGTGGNTIYF. The CDR3 DNA follows: TGTGCCAGCAGCCGAACCGGGACAGGAGGAAACACCATATATTTT.

The table lists this clone with a few counts. V and J are TRBV12-5 and TRBJ1-4; D unresolved. Gene TRBJ2-2 matches the end of the DNA better, so the J call may be wrong. CDR1 and CDR2 from the germline V gene are LGHNT and FRNRAP. This CDR3 spans 15 amino acids. The CDR3 region is CASGLVLPGKVELFF. For the CDR3, the DNA is TGTGCTAGTGGTTTGGTCCTTCCTGGTAAGGTGGAGCTGTTTTTT.

J is TRBJ2-7 and V is TRBV18; D call uncertain. V lost 3 bases and J 7 bases, leaving 13 bases between the germline ends. CDR1 is KGHSH, CDR2 LQKENI, per germline. The CDR3 has 13 residues. The CDR3 protein is CASSPLSETEQYF. CDR3 nucleotides: TGTGCCAGCTCACCGCTATCTGAGACAGAGCAGTACTTC.

The chain links TRBV11-2 to TRBJ1-1; TRBD1 aligns across 7 bases. J lost 1 base, V lost 5 bases, and 7 bases had no gene match. The V gene's germline CDR1 is SGHAT and CDR2 FQNNGV. The CDR3 has 15 residues. The CDR3 loop is CASSIQGTTNTEAFF. In DNA form, the CDR3 reads TGTGCCAGCAGCATACAGGGGACCACGAACACTGAAGCTTTCTTT.

J is TRBJ2-5 and V is TRBV29-1; possible D gene TRBD1, 5 bases. Trimming stripped 3 bases from V and 1 base from J, with 6 bases between. Germline V lookup: CDR1 SQVTM, CDR2 ANQGSEA. The length of the CDR3 is 12 residues. CDR3 nucleotide sequence: TGCAGCGTTGACAGGGTCCAAGAGACCCAGTACTTC. The encoded protein is CSVDRVQETQYF.

This chain connects TRBV28 to TRBJ2-7; D ambiguous. V lost 6 bases and J lost 6, with 12 bases in between. The germline V gene encodes CDR1 MDHEN and CDR2 SYDVKM. This CDR3 is built from 12 residues. The CDR3: CASRKELVEQYF. For the CDR3, the DNA is TGTGCCAGCAGGAAGGAGTTGGTCGAGCAGTACTTC. The full variable domain, in which reference TRBV28 and TRBJ2-7 provide the parts outside the CDR3, is DVKVTQSSRYLVKRTGEKVFLECVQDMDHENMFWYRQDPGLGLRLIYFSYDVKMKEKGDIPEGYSVSREKKERFSLILESASTNQTSMYLCASRKELVEQYFGPGTRLTVT.